The next 4 T cell receptor beta chains were all read from a single sample in a study of T cell clones after liver transplantation. Assay used: immunoSEQ multiplex PCR; TCRdb lists only in-frame clones, some missing. The sample includes some 40,000 clones, around 84% of them seen just once. The sequenced sample was CD4+ T cells from blood, obtained 24 months after liver transplant. The receptors derive from a human patient who received a liver transplant. Some T cells may arise from the graft donor.

With regard to this clone: The junction departs from the called germline gene at one end, perhaps through a read error. This sequence joins TRBV19 and TRBJ1-5; D call uncertain. The CDR3 runs 12 residues. Germline lookup yields CDR1 LNHDA and CDR2 SQIVND (reference sequence). The CDR3 loop is CVSSILDQPQHF. DNA of the CDR3: TGTGTCAGTAGTATCCTTGATCAGCCCCAGCATTTT.

This chain joins TRBV9 and TRBJ2-1; 15 bases are shared with TRBD2. The CDR3 sequence is 15 residues long. Per germline, CDR1 SGDLS and CDR2 YYNGEE. After removal of 6 bases from V and 7 bases from J, the junction contained 5 bases not matched to a gene. The CDR3 loop reads CASTVGLAGGNEQFF. CDR3 nucleotides: TGTGCCAGCACCGTGGGACTAGCGGGAGGAAATGAGCAGTTCTTC.

The V and J genes are TRBV19 and TRBJ1-5; D gene ambiguous. This CDR3 is built from 16 residues. Per germline, CDR1 LNHDA and CDR2 SQIVND (reference sequence). Trimming shortened V by 0 bases and J by 4 bases, and 13 bases separated the two germline ends. CDR3 loop: CASSIDIGRGNQPQHF. The CDR3 bases are TGTGCCAGTAGTATAGATATCGGACGGGGTAATCAGCCCCAGCATTTT.

The rearrangement joins TRBV11-1 to TRBJ1-1; a possible D gene is TRBD1 (5 bases). Germline lookup yields CDR1 SGHAT and CDR2 FQDESV (reference sequence). V dropped 3 bases and J dropped 5 bases, with 13 bases sitting between them. The CDR3 covers 14 residues. The CDR3 sequence: CASSFVRESTEAFF. DNA of the CDR3: TGTGCCAGCAGCTTCGTCAGGGAGTCGACTGAAGCTTTCTTT.